This entry is about one T cell receptor beta chain. The data stem from a study of cytomegalovirus exposure and HLA in healthy donors. Overall study context: HLA-typed donors contributed around 82 million unique TCRs, which were held in an early data release.

The PCR used 60 Vbeta and 13 Jbeta primers. The assay was immunoSEQ multiplex PCR, and TCRdb's table has in-frame clones only and misses some. In the table there are tens of thousands of clones, around 81% of which are singletons. This receptor was identified in a male donor in good health and CMV-seropositive. The material sequenced was PBMCs.

The CDR3 DNA reads as TGTGCCAGCAGTTATGACAGTTTGGAGCAGTACTTC. As protein: CASSYDSLEQYF. The rearrangement uses TRBV6-6 and TRBJ2-7; TRBD1 might be the D (5 bases). Trimming cost V 3 bases and J 7 bases, with 10 bases left between them. Germline lookup yields CDR1 MNHNY and CDR2 SVGAGI (reference sequence). The CDR3 loop spans 12 amino acids.